Listed below are T cell receptor beta chains from one sample, sequenced in a study of blood T cell repertoires in COVID-19. Sequencing used immunoSEQ multiplex PCR; TCRdb keeps in-frame clones, though not all of them. This sample has 52,000 or so clones; about nine tenths occur once, and the top ten carry more than 7%. Source material: peripheral blood. These receptors all stem from a woman in her seventies with active COVID-19. CDR3s include the opening cysteine and the closing phenylalanine or tryptophan. The D gene is left open where the match is weak. Rows may omit the clone size; those that give it use once, few, many or a size class.

abundance	d_gene	j_gene	v_gene	CDR3nt	CDR3aa
.	.	TRBJ1-5	TRBV10-1	TGCGCCAGCAGTGGACGGAAACAGGGTGACCAGCCCCAGCATTTT	CASSGRKQGDQPQHF
.	.	TRBJ2-1	TRBV28	TGTGCCAGCAGCCAAACCCCGCGACTTCACTACAATGAGCAGTTCTTC	CASSQTPRLHYNEQFF
.	.	TRBJ1-4	TRBV24-1	TGTGCCACCAGCCGGGCCAGGGATGAAAAACTGTTTTTT	CATSRARDEKLFF
.	TRBD1	TRBJ2-7	TRBV7-9	TGTGCCAGCAGCGTTCACAGGGGAGACGAGCAGTACTTC	CASSVHRGDEQYF
.	.	TRBJ1-4	TRBV7-9	TGTGCCAGCAGCTTAAAGCAGGGCCCTAATGAAAAACTGTTTTTT	CASSLKQGPNEKLFF
.	TRBD1	TRBJ2-1	TRBV7-8	TGTGCCAGCAAGTCGGACAGGGTAACCTACAATGAGCAGTTCTTC	CASKSDRVTYNEQFF
.	.	TRBJ2-7	TRBV6-2/TRBV6-3	TGTGCCAGCAGTTACTCCCCAGGAGCGGCAGCCTACGAGCAGTACTTC	CASSYSPGAAAYEQYF
.	.	TRBJ2-7	TRBV28	TGTGCCAGCACGCCAACCGGAGCGACAGGCTCCTACGAGCAGTACTTC	CASTPTGATGSYEQYF
.	TRBD2	TRBJ2-1	TRBV5-1	TGCGCCAGCAGCTTGAAACTAGCGGGAGGCCCTGGCTCCTACAATGAGCAGTTCTTC	CASSLKLAGGPGSYNEQFF
.	.	TRBJ1-1	TRBV5-1	TGCGCCAGCAGCTTGGACAGGGAACGATCTGCTGAAGCTTTCTTT	CASSLDRERSAEAFF
.	TRBD1	TRBJ2-1	TRBV28	TGTGCCAGCAGTTTTGACAGGGTCTCCTACAATGAGCAGTTCTTC	CASSFDRVSYNEQFF
.	.	TRBJ1-6	TRBV30	TGTGCCTGGGCGTCCCGAAACAGCCCTAATTCACCCCTCCACTTT	CAWASRNSPNSPLHF
.	.	TRBJ2-1	TRBV2	TGTGCCAGCAGTGAATTCAGCTCCTACAATGAGCAGTTCTTC	CASSEFSSYNEQFF
.	TRBD2	TRBJ2-7	TRBV28	TGTGCCAGCAAGACAGCGGGAGCACAAAGCTACGAGCAGTACTTC	CASKTAGAQSYEQYF
once	TRBD1	TRBJ2-7	TRBV24-1	TGTGCCACCAGTGCCACAAGGTCGGGACAGGGTACGTACGAGCAGTACTTC	CATSATRSGQGTYEQYF
.	.	TRBJ2-2	TRBV12-3/TRBV12-4	TGTGCCAGCATCGTAGGGGCGAGCGGGGAGCTGTTTTTT	CASIVGASGELFF
.	TRBD1	TRBJ2-1	TRBV19	TGTGCCAGTAGTATGAGGGGACAGCTTTCCTACAATGAGCAGTTCTTC	CASSMRGQLSYNEQFF
.	.	TRBJ2-7	TRBV10-2	TGCGCCAGCTGGGGCGTTGGACCGCTCGAGCAGTACTTC	CASWGVGPLEQYF
.	.	TRBJ2-3	TRBV14	TGTGCCAGCAGCCCCCTACTCGGAGCGGCTAACACAGATACGCAGTATTTT	CASSPLLGAANTDTQYF
.	.	TRBJ1-1	TRBV28	TGTGCCAGCAGTTTAATATTTGACACTGAAGCTTTCTTT	CASSLIFDTEAFF
.	TRBD1	TRBJ1-2	TRBV18	TGTGCCAGCTCGCAAGGACAGGGCCCTCTCTATGGCTACACCTTC	CASSQGQGPLYGYTF
.	.	TRBJ2-7	TRBV2	TGTGCCAGCAGTAGACAGGGGAGGGGTGAGCAGTACTTC	CASSRQGRGEQYF
.	TRBD2	TRBJ2-3	TRBV5-4	TGTGCCAGCAGCTCGCAAGCTTGGCGGGAGGACCACACAGATACGCAGTATTTT	CASSSQAWREDHTDTQYF
once	.	TRBJ2-5	TRBV12-3/TRBV12-4	TGTGCCAGCAGTTTGGCCCAAAAAGAGACCCAGTACTTC	CASSLAQKETQYF
.	TRBD1	TRBJ1-1	TRBV6-5	TGTGCCAGCAGGCAACAGGGGCTGGGCACTGAAGCTTTCTTT	CASRQQGLGTEAFF
once	.	TRBJ2-7	TRBV6-6	TGTGCCAGCAGTTTGTTAGCGGAGAGCTCCTACGAGCAGTACTTC	CASSLLAESSYEQYF
.	.	TRBJ2-4	TRBV5-8	TGTGCCAGCAGCTTGGCCGGGAAGGATTTCGAAAACATTCAGTACTTC	CASSLAGKDFENIQYF
.	TRBD2	TRBJ2-3	TRBV7-9	TGTGCCAGCAGCTTCACCCGGACTAGCGGGGACGGCACAGATACGCAGTATTTT	CASSFTRTSGDGTDTQYF
.	.	TRBJ1-1	TRBV11-2	TGTGCCAGCAGCCAACGGACTGAAGGCACTGAAGCTTTCTTT	CASSQRTEGTEAFF
.	.	TRBJ2-3	TRBV30	TGTGCCTGGAGTGCGGGGGTGGATACGCAGTATTTT	CAWSAGVDTQYF
.	.	TRBJ1-3	TRBV7-2	TGTGCCAGCAGCTTACGCGGGCCTAGCTCTGGAAACACCATATATTTT	CASSLRGPSSGNTIYF
.	.	TRBJ1-5	TRBV12-3/TRBV12-4	TGTGCCAGCATGCAACGGCAGCCCCAGCATTTT	CASMQRQPQHF
.	.	TRBJ2-1	TRBV20-1	TGCAGTGCTAGTTTGATCCGGGTCGTGAATGAGCAGTTCTTC	CSASLIRVVNEQFF
.	.	TRBJ2-7	TRBV7-7	TGTGCTAGCAGCCCTGCATCGGCAGGGCTTGGGGAGCAGTACTTC	CASSPASAGLGEQYF
.	TRBD2	TRBJ2-3	TRBV7-3	TGTGCCAGCAAAGGTAGGGAGGGACCGTCAACTAGCACAGATACGCAGTATTTT	CASKGREGPSTSTDTQYF
.	.	TRBJ2-5	TRBV7-9	TGTGCCAGCAGCTTACCAGGGTATTATCAAGAGACCCAGTACTTC	CASSLPGYYQETQYF
.	.	TRBJ1-4	TRBV30	TGTGCCTGGAGTCGCGGTGGAGGGGATAATGAAAAACTGTTTTTT	CAWSRGGGDNEKLFF
.	.	TRBJ1-1	TRBV3-1/TRBV3-2	TGTGCCAGCAGTTGGGGCCTATTTGGTGAAGCTTTCTTT	CASSWGLFGEAFF
.	.	TRBJ2-7	TRBV7-2	TGTGCCAGCAGCTTAGGGCCCTCTAGCTCCTACGAGCAGTACTTC	CASSLGPSSSYEQYF
once	.	TRBJ1-2	TRBV21-1	TGTGCCAGCAGCGTCAAGCCGAGGGTAATGTCTCGCGGGGTAGAGACTAACTATGGCTACACCTTC	CASSVKPRVMSRGVETNYGYTF
once	TRBD1	TRBJ1-2	TRBV19	TGTGCCAGTAGGGGACAGACCCCTAACTATGGCTACACCTTC	CASRGQTPNYGYTF
.	TRBD2	TRBJ2-7	TRBV6-5	TGTGCCAGCAGTTACTCTATCCTAGCGGGGCACTACGAGCAGTACTTC	CASSYSILAGHYEQYF